This is a list of T cell receptor beta chains from one sample in a study of cytomegalovirus exposure and HLA in healthy donors. Clones were read by immunoSEQ multiplex PCR, and TCRdb kept only the in-frame ones, dropping some. The repertoire holds roughly 180,000 clones, around 79% seen once, with 1.5% in the top ten. The specimen sequenced was PBMCs. These receptor sequences come from a girl between 10 and 17 years old in good health and CMV-seropositive. The CDR3 runs from the conserved cysteine through the conserved F or W. A D gene is named only where the DNA matches it firmly. Expanded clones are given a class, and other clones once, few, many or no size at all.

v_gene	abundance	d_gene	j_gene	CDR3nt	CDR3aa
TRBV5-5	-	TRBD2	TRBJ2-2	TGTGCCAGCAGCCCTCTGGCGGGGGGGCCTGGCGGGGAGCTGTTTTTT	CASSPLAGGPGGELFF
TRBV27	-	TRBD1	TRBJ1-1	TGTGCCAGCAGTCCGAAGGGGACAGTAGGAACTGCAGCTTTCTTT	CASSPKGTVGTAAFF
TRBV6-6	-	-	TRBJ2-7	TGTGCCAGCAGTTACAGCGGTAGCTACGAGCAGTACTTC	CASSYSGSYEQYF
TRBV7-9	-	TRBD1	TRBJ1-1	TGTGCCAGCAGCTTAGTGGGACAGAAGCGTGACACTGAAGCTTTCTTT	CASSLVGQKRDTEAFF
TRBV2	-	-	TRBJ2-4	TGTGCCAGCAGTCCAATGCGTGGTCTAGCCAAAAACATTCAGTACTTC	CASSPMRGLAKNIQYF
TRBV10-2	-	TRBD2	TRBJ2-3	TGCGCCACAGGACTAGCGGGGGGGGATACGCAGTATTTT	CATGLAGGDTQYF
TRBV19	-	-	TRBJ2-1	TGTGCCAGTAGTGCGGACAACTACAATGAGCAGTTCTTC	CASSADNYNEQFF
TRBV9	-	-	TRBJ1-1	TGTGCCAGCAGCGTAGGGCACACTGAAGCTTTCTTT	CASSVGHTEAFF
TRBV5-6	-	TRBD1	TRBJ1-2	TGTGCCAGCAGCTCCACCATGACAGGGAACTATGGCTACACCTTC	CASSSTMTGNYGYTF
TRBV9	-	-	TRBJ1-1	TGTGCCAGCAGCGTAGAGGGGTACTGGAACGAAGCTTTCTTT	CASSVEGYWNEAFF
TRBV11-2	-	-	TRBJ1-2	TGTGCCAGCAGCCCAGCGGGGGACTATGGCTACACCTTC	CASSPAGDYGYTF
TRBV20-1	-	TRBD1	TRBJ1-2	TGCAGTGCTGTCCCGGGACAGCCTTTCACCTTC	CSAVPGQPFTF
TRBV7-6	-	TRBD1	TRBJ2-7	TGTGCCAGCAGCCCCTCCCGGGACAGGGGGCCTTACGAGCAGTACTTC	CASSPSRDRGPYEQYF
TRBV29-1	-	-	TRBJ1-1	TGCAGCGCTCCCGAGGGGGGGTTGAACACTGAAGCTTTCTTT	CSAPEGGLNTEAFF
TRBV5-4	-	-	TRBJ2-6	TGTGCCAGCAGCTTGGCTAACGGGGCCAACGTCCTGACTTTC	CASSLANGANVLTF
TRBV6-6	-	TRBD2	TRBJ2-2	TGTGCCAGCATCCCCCCTGGAAGCGGGGAGGGCGGGGAGCTGTTTTTT	CASIPPGSGEGGELFF
TRBV7-2	once	-	TRBJ2-2	TGTGCCAGCAGCTTTTCTCCGAACACCGGGGAGCTGTTTTTT	CASSFSPNTGELFF
TRBV10-2	few	TRBD2	TRBJ2-7	TGCGCCAGCAGTGAGTCGCTTAGCGGGGGATGGGGACGATCCTACGAGCAGTACTTC	CASSESLSGGWGRSYEQYF
TRBV30	-	-	TRBJ1-5	TGTGCCTACGACCGGGGGGGTCAGCCCCAGCATTTT	CAYDRGGQPQHF
TRBV4-3	few	-	TRBJ1-1	TGCGCCAGCAGCCAAGAAATGCGGGGGGCGCGAACTGAAGCTTTCTTT	CASSQEMRGARTEAFF
TRBV6-5	few	TRBD2	TRBJ2-7	TGTGCCAGCAGTCGAAGTACGGGGGGAGTCTACGAGCAGTACTTC	CASSRSTGGVYEQYF
TRBV6-5	-	TRBD1	TRBJ1-3	TGTGCCAGCAGTCGGGGGGGACAGGGTGGAAACACCATATATTTT	CASSRGGQGGNTIYF
TRBV10-3	-	TRBD2	TRBJ2-5	TGTGCCATCGGGGAGACTAGCGGACAAGAGACCCAGTACTTC	CAIGETSGQETQYF
TRBV19	-	TRBD1	TRBJ1-5	TGTGCCAGTACCTGGACAGGGAATAGTCAGCCCCAGCATTTT	CASTWTGNSQPQHF
TRBV19	-	-	TRBJ1-3	TGTGCCAGTCGTCGCCAAACCGGGGGAAACACCATATATTTT	CASRRQTGGNTIYF
TRBV10-2	once	-	TRBJ1-1	TGCGCCAGCCAAGGGGTAATGAACACTGAAGCTTTCTTT	CASQGVMNTEAFF
TRBV4-3	-	-	TRBJ1-3	TGCGCCAGCAGCTGGGACATGAGTGACGGAAACACCATATATTTT	CASSWDMSDGNTIYF
TRBV15	-	-	TRBJ2-6	TGTGCCACCAGCAGGGGGGCAGGGCTCGGGGCCAACGTCCTGACTTTC	CATSRGAGLGANVLTF
TRBV13	few	-	TRBJ2-1	TGTGCCAGCAGCTTACGAGATACCTACAATGAGCAGTTCTTC	CASSLRDTYNEQFF
TRBV23-1	-	TRBD2	TRBJ2-5	TGCGCCCGAGCGGGGCTGTACCAAGAGACCCAGTACTTC	CARAGLYQETQYF
TRBV19	-	-	TRBJ2-7	TGTGCCAGTAGTCTGCGAACTAATTCCTACGAGCAGTACTTC	CASSLRTNSYEQYF
TRBV6-5	-	-	TRBJ2-3	TGTGCCAGCTCCTCCCTCGGACATCTCACAGATACGCAGTATTTT	CASSSLGHLTDTQYF
TRBV9	-	TRBD2	TRBJ2-2	TGTGCCAGCAGCGGTACTAGCGGTAGTATCGGGGAGCTGTTTTTT	CASSGTSGSIGELFF
TRBV6-5	-	-	TRBJ2-5	TGTGCCAGCTCTACCGGGGAGACCCAGTACTTC	CASSTGETQYF
TRBV4-3	-	-	TRBJ1-6	TGCGCCAGCAGCCAAGGAGTTTCGGTAATCGGTGGGCCAGCTAATAATTCACCCCTCCACTTT	CASSQGVSVIGGPANNSPLHF
TRBV29-1	few	TRBD2	TRBJ2-5	TGCAGCGGAAGACTAGCGGGGGGCCTGGCGGCTAAAGAGACCCAGTACTTC	CSGRLAGGLAAKETQYF
TRBV12-5	-	-	TRBJ1-6	TGTGCTAGTGGTTTGAAACAGGGTAATGTGGATTCACCCCTCCACTTT	CASGLKQGNVDSPLHF
TRBV9	-	TRBD2	TRBJ2-5	TGTGCCAGCAGCGACGGGGGGGGAAGCAGGGAGACCCAGTACTTC	CASSDGGGSRETQYF
TRBV5-6	-	-	TRBJ2-2	TGTGCCAGCAGACGGACCACGGGACTTAGCACCGGGGAGCTGTTTTTT	CASRRTTGLSTGELFF
TRBV6-6	-	TRBD1	TRBJ1-1	TGTGCCAGCAGTGTTCAGGGGGGCACTGAAGCTTTCTTT	CASSVQGGTEAFF
TRBV5-1	-	-	TRBJ2-3	TGCGCCAGCAGCACAGCCTCAGGGGCAGATACGCAGTATTTT	CASSTASGADTQYF
TRBV11-2	once	TRBD1	TRBJ2-7	TGTGCCAGCAGATTTGCGGGACAGGGTATTTACGAGCAGTACTTC	CASRFAGQGIYEQYF
TRBV6-5	few	-	TRBJ2-7	TGTGCCAGCAGTTACGAAGGGGTCACCTACGAGCAGTACTTC	CASSYEGVTYEQYF
TRBV7-8	-	TRBD1	TRBJ1-2	TGTGCCAGCAGCCACATGACAGGGGCAGGTGGCTACACCTTC	CASSHMTGAGGYTF
TRBV4-1	-	-	TRBJ2-6	TGCGCCAGCAGACAACAGGGCTCTGGGGCCAACGTCCTGACTTTC	CASRQQGSGANVLTF